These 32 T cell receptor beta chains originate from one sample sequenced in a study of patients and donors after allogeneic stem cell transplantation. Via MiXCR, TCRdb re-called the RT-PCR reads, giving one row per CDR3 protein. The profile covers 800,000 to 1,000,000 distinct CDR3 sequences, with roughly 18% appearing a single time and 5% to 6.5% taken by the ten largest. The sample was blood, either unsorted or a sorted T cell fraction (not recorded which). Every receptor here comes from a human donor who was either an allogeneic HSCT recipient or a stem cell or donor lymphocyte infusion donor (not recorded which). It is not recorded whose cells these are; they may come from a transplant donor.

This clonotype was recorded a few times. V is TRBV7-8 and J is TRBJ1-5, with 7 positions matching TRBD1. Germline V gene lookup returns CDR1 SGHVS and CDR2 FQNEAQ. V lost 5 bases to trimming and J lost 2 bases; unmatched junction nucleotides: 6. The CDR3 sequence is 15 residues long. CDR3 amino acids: CASSVGTDRNQPQHF. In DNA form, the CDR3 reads TGTGCCAGCAGCGTGGGGACAGATCGCAATCAGCCCCAGCATTTT.

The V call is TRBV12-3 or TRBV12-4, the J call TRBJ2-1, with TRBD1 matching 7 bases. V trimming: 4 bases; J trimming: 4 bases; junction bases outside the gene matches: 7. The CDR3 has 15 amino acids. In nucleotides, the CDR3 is TGTGCCAGCAGTTCCGACAGGGATATTTACAATGAGCAGTTCTTC. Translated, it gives CASSSDRDIYNEQFF.

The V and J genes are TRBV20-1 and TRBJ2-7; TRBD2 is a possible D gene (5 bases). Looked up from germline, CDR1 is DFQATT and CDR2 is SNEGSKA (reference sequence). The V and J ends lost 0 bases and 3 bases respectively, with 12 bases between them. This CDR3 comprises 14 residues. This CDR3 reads CSARDPSGRYEQYF. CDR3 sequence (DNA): TGCAGTGCTAGAGATCCCAGCGGTCGCTACGAGCAGTACTTC.

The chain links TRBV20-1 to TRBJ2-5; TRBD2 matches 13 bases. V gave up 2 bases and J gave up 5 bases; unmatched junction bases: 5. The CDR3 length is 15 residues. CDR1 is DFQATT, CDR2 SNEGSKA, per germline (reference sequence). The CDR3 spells CSARLETSGRETQYF. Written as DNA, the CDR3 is TGCAGTGCTAGACTGGAGACTAGCGGGAGGGAGACCCAGTACTTC.

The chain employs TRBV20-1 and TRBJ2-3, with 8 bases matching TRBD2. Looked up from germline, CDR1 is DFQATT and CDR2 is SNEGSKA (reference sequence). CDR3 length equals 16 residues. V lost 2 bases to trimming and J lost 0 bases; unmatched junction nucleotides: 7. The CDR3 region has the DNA TGCAGTGCTAGATCCTCGGCTAGCGGGAGCACAGATACGCAGTATTTT. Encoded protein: CSARSSASGSTDTQYF.

This CDR3 is CASSRDRGTFF. CDR3 sequence (DNA): TGCGCCAGCAGCCGGGACAGGGGTACTTTCTTT. V and J are TRBV5-1 and TRBJ1-1, with 10 positions matching TRBD1. The CDR3 loop spans 11 amino acids. The germline V gene encodes CDR1 SGHRS and CDR2 YFSETQ. V lost 4 bases to trimming and J lost 12 bases; unmatched junction nucleotides: 3.

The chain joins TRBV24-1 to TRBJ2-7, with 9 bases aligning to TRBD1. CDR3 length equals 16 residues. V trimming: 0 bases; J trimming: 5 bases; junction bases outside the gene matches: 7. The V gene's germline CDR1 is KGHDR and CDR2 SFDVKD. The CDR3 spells CATSDLDGTGIHEQYF. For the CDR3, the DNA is TGTGCCACCAGTGATTTGGATGGGACAGGGATTCACGAGCAGTACTTC.

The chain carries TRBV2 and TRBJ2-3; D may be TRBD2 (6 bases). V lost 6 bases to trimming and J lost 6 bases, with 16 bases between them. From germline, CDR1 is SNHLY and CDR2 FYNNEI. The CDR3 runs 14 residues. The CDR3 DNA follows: TGTGCCAGCAGACCCGCGGAGGGTAAGGATACGCAGTATTTT. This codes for CASRPAEGKDTQYF. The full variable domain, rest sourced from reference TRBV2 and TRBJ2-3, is EPEVTQTPSHQVTQMGQEVILRCVPISNHLYFYWYRQILGQKVEFLVSFYNNEISEKSEIFDDQFSVERPDGSNFTLKIRSTKLEDSAMYFCASRPAEGKDTQYFGPGTRLTVL.

CDR3 in DNA: TGTGCCAGCAGCTTAGGAGTCGGGATGAACACTGAAGCTTTCTTT. This translates into CASSLGVGMNTEAFF. The chain is built from TRBV11-3 and TRBJ1-1; no definite D call. The CDR3 length is 15 residues. V was trimmed by 1 base and J by 0 bases, leaving 9 bases between them. Germline V CDR1 and CDR2: SGHNT, YENEEA.

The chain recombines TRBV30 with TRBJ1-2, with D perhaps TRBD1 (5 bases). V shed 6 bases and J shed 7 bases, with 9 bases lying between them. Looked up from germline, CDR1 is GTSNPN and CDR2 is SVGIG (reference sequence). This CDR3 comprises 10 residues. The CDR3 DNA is TGTGCCTGTGGAGGGGCTGGCTACACCTTC. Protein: CACGGAGYTF.

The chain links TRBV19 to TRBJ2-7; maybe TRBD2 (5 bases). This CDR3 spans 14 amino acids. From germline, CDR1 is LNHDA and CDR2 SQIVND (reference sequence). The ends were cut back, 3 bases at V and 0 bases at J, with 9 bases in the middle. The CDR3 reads CASSIGVSSYEQYF. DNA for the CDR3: TGTGCCAGTAGTATCGGGGTTAGCTCCTACGAGCAGTACTTC. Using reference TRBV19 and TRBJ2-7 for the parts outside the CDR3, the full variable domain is DGGITQSPKYLFRKEGQNVTLSCEQNLNHDAMYWYRQDPGQGLRLIYYSQIVNDFQKGDIAEGYSVSREKKESFPLTVTSAQKNPTAFYLCASSIGVSSYEQYFGPGTRLTVT.

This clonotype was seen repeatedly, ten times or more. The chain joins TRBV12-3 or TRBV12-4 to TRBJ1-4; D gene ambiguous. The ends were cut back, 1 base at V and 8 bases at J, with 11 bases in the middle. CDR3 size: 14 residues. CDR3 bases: TGTGCCAGCAGTTTAGTTCCGAGCGTCGAAAAACTGTTTTTT. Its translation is CASSLVPSVEKLFF.

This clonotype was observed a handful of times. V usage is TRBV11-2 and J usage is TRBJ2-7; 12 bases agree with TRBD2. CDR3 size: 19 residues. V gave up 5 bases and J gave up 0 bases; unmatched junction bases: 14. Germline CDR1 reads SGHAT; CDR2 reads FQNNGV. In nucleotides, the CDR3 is TGTGCCAGCAGCCTTAGGAATCTAGCGGGGGGGTCGAGCTCCTACGAGCAGTACTTC. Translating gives CASSLRNLAGGSSSYEQYF.

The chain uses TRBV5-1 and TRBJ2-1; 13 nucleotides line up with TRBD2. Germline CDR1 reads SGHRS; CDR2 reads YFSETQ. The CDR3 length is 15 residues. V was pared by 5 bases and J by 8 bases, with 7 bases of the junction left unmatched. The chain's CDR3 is CASRTGLAGVDEQFF. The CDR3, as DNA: TGCGCCAGCAGAACCGGACTAGCGGGGGTCGATGAGCAGTTCTTC.

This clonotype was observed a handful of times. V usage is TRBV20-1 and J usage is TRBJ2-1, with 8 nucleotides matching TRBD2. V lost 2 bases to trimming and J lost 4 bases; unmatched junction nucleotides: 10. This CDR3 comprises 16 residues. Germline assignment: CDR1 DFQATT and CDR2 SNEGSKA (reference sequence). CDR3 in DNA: TGCAGTGCTAGACGTACGAGCGGGAGATCGTACAATGAGCAGTTCTTC. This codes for CSARRTSGRSYNEQFF.

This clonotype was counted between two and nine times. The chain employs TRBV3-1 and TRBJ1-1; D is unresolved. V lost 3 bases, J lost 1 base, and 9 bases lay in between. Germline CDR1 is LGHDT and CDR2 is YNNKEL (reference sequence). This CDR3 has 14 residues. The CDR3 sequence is CASSQWGGNTEAFF. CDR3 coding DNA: TGTGCCAGCAGCCAGTGGGGAGGGAACACTGAAGCTTTCTTT.

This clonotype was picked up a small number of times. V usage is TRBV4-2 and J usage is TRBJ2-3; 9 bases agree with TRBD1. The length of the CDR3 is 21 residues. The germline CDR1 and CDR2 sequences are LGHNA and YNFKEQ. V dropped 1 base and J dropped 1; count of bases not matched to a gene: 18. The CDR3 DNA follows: TGTGCCAGCAGCCAAGTTGAAGGACAGGGGTGGGCTAACGGTGGCACAGATACGCAGTATTTT. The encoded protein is CASSQVEGQGWANGGTDTQYF.

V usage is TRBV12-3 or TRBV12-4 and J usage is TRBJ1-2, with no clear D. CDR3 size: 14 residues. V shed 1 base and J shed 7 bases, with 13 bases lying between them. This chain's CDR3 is CASSLEAPSGGYTF. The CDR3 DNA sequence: TGTGCCAGCAGTTTAGAGGCCCCCTCGGGTGGCTACACCTTC.

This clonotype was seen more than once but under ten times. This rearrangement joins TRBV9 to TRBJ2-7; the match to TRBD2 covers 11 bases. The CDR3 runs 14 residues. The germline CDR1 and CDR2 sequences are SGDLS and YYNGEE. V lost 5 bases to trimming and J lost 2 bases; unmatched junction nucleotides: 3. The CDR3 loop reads CASRGTSGTYEQYF. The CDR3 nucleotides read TGTGCCAGCAGGGGGACTAGCGGTACCTACGAGCAGTACTTC.

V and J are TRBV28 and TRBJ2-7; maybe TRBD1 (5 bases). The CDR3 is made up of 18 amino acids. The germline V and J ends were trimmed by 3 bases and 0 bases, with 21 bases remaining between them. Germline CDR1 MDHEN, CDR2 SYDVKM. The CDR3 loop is CASSFPPRVPVVSYEQYF. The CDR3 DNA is TGTGCCAGCAGTTTTCCCCCCAGGGTCCCCGTCGTCTCCTACGAGCAGTACTTC. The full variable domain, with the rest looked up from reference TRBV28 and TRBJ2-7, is DVKVTQSSRYLVKRTGEKVFLECVQDMDHENMFWYRQDPGLGLRLIYFSYDVKMKEKGDIPEGYSVSREKKERFSLILESASTNQTSMYLCASSFPPRVPVVSYEQYFGPGTRLTVT.

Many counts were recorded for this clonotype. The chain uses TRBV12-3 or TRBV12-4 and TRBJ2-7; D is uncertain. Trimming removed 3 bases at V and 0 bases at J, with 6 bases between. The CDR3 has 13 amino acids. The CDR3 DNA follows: TGTGCCAGCAGTTTGCAGGCCTCCTACGAGCAGTACTTC. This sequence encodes CASSLQASYEQYF.

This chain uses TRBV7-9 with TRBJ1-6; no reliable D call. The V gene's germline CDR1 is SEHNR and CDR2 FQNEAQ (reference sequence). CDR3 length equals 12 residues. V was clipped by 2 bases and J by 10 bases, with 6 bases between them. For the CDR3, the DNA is TGTGCCAGCAGCTTATCCAGCTCACCCCTCCACTTT. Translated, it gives CASSLSSSPLHF.

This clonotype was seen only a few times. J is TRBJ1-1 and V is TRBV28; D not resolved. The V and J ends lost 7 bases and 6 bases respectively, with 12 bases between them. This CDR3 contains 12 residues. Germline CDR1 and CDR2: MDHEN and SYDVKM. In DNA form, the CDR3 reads TGTGCCAGCACGGGGATCAGCGCTGAAGCTTTCTTT. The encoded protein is CASTGISAEAFF.

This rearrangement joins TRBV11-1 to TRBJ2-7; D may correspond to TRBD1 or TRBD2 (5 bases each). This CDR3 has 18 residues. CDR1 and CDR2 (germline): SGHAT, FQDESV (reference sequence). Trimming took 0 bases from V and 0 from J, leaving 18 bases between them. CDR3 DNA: TGTGCCAGCAGCTTAGCGCTAAAGGTAGGGGAGAGCTCCTACGAGCAGTACTTC. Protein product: CASSLALKVGESSYEQYF.

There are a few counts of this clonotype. The CDR3 spells CASSWDKLSYEQYF. The DNA of the CDR3 is TGTGCCAGCAGTTGGGACAAACTCTCCTACGAGCAGTACTTC. The rearrangement uses TRBV6-5 and TRBJ2-7; tentative D call: TRBD1 (6 bases). CDR1 and CDR2 (germline): MNHEY, SVGAGI. There are 14 residues in the CDR3. V was cut by 4 bases and J by 0 bases, with 10 bases left in between.

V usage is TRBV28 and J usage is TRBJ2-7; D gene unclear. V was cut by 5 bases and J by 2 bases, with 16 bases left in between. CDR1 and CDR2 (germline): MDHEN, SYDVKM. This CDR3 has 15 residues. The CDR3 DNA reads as TGTGCCAGCAGTGGAAATGGGATAATCGCCTACGAGCAGTACTTC. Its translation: CASSGNGIIAYEQYF.

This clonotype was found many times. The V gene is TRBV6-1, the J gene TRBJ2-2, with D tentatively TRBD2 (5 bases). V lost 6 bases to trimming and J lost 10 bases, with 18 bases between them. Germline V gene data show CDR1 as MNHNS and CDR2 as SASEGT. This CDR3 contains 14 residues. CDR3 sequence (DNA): TGTGCCAGCAGCTTACGGGAAATCTCTCAGGAGCTGTTTTTT. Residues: CASSLREISQELFF.

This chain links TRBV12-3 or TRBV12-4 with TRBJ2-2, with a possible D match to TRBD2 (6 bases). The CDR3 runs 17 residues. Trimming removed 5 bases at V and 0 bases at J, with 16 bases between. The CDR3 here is CASSPVQRVSNTGELFF. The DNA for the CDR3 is TGTGCCAGCAGTCCCGTACAGCGGGTCTCGAACACCGGGGAGCTGTTTTTT.

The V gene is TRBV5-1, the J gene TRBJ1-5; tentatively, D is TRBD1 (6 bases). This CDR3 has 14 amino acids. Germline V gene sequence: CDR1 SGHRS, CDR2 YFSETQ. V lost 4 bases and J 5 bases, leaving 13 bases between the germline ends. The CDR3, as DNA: TGCGCCAGCAGCCGGAAACAGGGAGATCAGCCCCAGCATTTT. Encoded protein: CASSRKQGDQPQHF.

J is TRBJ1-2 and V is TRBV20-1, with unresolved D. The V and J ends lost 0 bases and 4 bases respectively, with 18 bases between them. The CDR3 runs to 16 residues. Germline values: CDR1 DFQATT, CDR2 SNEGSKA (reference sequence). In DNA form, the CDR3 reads TGCAGTGCTAGAGATCAAGATGAGAGTGTATTCTATGGCTACACCTTC. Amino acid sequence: CSARDQDESVFYGYTF.

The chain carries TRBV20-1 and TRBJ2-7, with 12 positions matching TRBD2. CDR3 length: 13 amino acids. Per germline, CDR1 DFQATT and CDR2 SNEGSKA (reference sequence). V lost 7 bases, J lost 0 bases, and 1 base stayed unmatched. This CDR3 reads CSGTSGDSYEQYF. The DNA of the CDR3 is TGCAGTGGGACTAGCGGGGACTCCTACGAGCAGTACTTC.

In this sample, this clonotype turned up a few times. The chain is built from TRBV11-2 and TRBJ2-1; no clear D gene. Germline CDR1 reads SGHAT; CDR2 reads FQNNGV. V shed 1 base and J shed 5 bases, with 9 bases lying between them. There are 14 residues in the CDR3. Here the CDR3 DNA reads TGTGCCAGCAGCTTAGGAATCCAGCACAATGAGCAGTTCTTC. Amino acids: CASSLGIQHNEQFF.